This T cell receptor (beta chain) was sequenced in a study of control samples from healthy donors and cancer patients. The assay was immunoSEQ multiplex PCR, and TCRdb's table has in-frame clones only and misses some. The repertoire holds 400,000 to 500,000 clones, with 80% to 95% as singletons. This CDR3 is built from 14 residues. Germline V gene data show CDR1 as MDHEN and CDR2 as SYDVKM. The V segment lost 5 bases and the J segment 5 bases; nucleotides outside the gene matches: 6. Source material: PBMCs. The clonotype was recovered from a man aged 35 to 55 with head and neck cancer. This chain joins TRBV28 and TRBJ1-2; TRBD1 agrees at 9 bases. The CDR3 protein is CASSPTGGLYGYTF. The CDR3 coding sequence is TGTGCCAGCAGTCCCACAGGGGGCCTTTATGGCTACACCTTC.